One T cell receptor (beta chain) is described in this entry. Its target is unknown. This entry belongs to a study of shared clonotypes between healthy human individuals. Study findings and constraints: The donor pool, a small one, limited the genetic and exposure-history diversity represented.

TCRdb's table, derived via immunoSEQ multiplex PCR, lists solely in-frame clones and lacks some. This table holds roughly 2 million clones, 95% found once. This CDR3 region has 16 residues. CDR1 and CDR2 (germline): PRHDT, FYEKMQ (reference sequence). Trimming stripped 1 base from V and 4 bases from J, with 14 bases between. The sequenced material came from naive CD4+ T cells sorted from blood. This sample's subset: CD45RA+ positively selected. The TCR comes from a man aged 18-30 years in good health. The gene calls are TRBV13 and TRBJ2-1; possible D gene TRBD1, 5 bases. The CDR3 coding sequence is TGTGCCAGCAGCTTAGCGTTGACAGCTAAATACAATGAGCAGTTCTTC. Protein sequence: CASSLALTAKYNEQFF.